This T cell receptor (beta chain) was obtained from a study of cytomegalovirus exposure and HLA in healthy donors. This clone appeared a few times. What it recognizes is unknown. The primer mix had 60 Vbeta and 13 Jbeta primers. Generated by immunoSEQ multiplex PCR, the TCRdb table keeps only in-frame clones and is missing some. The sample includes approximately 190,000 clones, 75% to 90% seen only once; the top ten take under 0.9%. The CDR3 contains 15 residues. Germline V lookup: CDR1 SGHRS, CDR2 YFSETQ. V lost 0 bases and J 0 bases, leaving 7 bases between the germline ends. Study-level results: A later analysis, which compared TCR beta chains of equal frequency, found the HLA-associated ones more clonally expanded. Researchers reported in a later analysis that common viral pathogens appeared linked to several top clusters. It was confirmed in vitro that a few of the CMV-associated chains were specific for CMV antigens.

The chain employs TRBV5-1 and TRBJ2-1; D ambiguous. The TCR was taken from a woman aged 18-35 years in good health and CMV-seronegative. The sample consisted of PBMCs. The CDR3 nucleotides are TGCGCCAGCAGCTTGGAGCATGGCTCCTACAATGAGCAGTTCTTC. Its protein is CASSLEHGSYNEQFF.